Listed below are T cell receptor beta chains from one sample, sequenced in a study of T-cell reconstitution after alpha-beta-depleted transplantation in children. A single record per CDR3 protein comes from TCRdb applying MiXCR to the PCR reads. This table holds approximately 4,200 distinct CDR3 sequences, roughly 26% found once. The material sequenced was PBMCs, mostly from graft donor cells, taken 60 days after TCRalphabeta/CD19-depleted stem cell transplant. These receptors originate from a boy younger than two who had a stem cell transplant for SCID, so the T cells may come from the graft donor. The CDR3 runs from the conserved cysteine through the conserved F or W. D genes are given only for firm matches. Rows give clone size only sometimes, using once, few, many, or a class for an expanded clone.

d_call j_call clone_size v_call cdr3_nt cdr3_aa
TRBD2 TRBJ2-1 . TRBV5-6 TGTGCCAGCAGTTTAGCGGGAGCCATAAATGAGCAGTTCTTC CASSLAGAINEQFF
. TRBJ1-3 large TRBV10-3 TGTGCCATCACAAACGCGGGCCCGGGAGGCACCATATATTTT CAITNAGPGGTIYF
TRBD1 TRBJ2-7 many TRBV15 TGTGCCACCAGCACCCGGACAGGGGGCCACGAGCAGTACTTC CATSTRTGGHEQYF
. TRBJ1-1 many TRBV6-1 TGTGCCACCATGTTTGGGGAATCTGAAGCTTTCTTT CATMFGESEAFF
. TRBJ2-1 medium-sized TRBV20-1 TGCAGTGCTAGAGAGGGGCCTAGCTCCTACAATGAGCAGTTCTTC CSAREGPSSYNEQFF
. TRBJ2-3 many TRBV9 TGTGCCAGCAGCGTAGAGGCAGGGCCCCATACGCAGTATTTT CASSVEAGPHTQYF
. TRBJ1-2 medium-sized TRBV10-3 TGTGCCATCAGCGAGTCGTGGAGGCAAGGGCACTATGGCTACACCTTC CAISESWRQGHYGYTF
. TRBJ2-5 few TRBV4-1 TGCGCCAGCAGCCAAGAATATGATTGGGGCAGGGGCCAAGAGACCCAGTACTTC CASSQEYDWGRGQETQYF
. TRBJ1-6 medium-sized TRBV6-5 TGTGCCAGCAGTTACCGGGACCCCGGATCACCCCTCCACTTT CASSYRDPGSPLHF
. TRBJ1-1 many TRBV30 TGTGCCTGCGTCCCCCGGGGGCTGAACACTGAAGCTTTCTTT CACVPRGLNTEAFF
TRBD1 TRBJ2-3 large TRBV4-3 TGCGCCAGCAGCCCGACAGGGTACACAGATACGCAGTATTTT CASSPTGYTDTQYF
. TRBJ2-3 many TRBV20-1 TGCAGTGCTAGCCCAGGGGTTGGGTCAGATACGCAGTATTTT CSASPGVGSDTQYF
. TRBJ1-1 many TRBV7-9 TGTGCCAGCAGCTTAGTTGGGTTCTGGACTGAAGCTTTCTTT CASSLVGFWTEAFF
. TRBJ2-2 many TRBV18 TGTGCCAGCTCACCAGTTGTTCCCGGGGAGCTGTTTTTT CASSPVVPGELFF
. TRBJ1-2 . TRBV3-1 TGTTCCAGGACTCTCAGGGATGGCTGCAGCTTC CSRTLRDGCSF
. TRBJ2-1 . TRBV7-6 TGTGCCAGCAGAGGGCTTCTGGGGGATAATTATGCCTACAATGAGCAGTTCTTC CASRGLLGDNYAYNEQFF
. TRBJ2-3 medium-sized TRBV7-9 TGTGCCAGCAGCTTAGACAGGCACACAGATACGCAGTATTTT CASSLDRHTDTQYF
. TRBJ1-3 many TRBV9 TGTGCCAGCAGCGTAACTATAGGAAACACCATATATTTT CASSVTIGNTIYF
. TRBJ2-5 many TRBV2 TGTGCCAGCAGGGTACAACAGGCCGGGACCCAGTACTTC CASRVQQAGTQYF
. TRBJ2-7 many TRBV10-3 TGTGCCACACGAGGGCGCTTCGAGCAGTACTTC CATRGRFEQYF
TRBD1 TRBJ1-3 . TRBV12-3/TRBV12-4 TGTGCCAGCAGCCCAGGGGGCGGCTTAGGAAACACCATATATTTT CASSPGGGLGNTIYF
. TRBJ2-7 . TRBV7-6 TGTGCCAGCAGCTCCTACAGGGAGGCCTACGAGCAGTACTTC CASSSYREAYEQYF
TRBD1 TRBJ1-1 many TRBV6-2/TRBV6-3 TGTGCCAGCTATCGACAGGGGGCACTCTTTAACACTGAAGCTTTCTTT CASYRQGALFNTEAFF
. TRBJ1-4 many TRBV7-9 TGTGCCAGCAGCCCCCAGGGTTGGGAGAATGAAAAACTGTTTTTT CASSPQGWENEKLFF
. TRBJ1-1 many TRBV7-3 TGTGCCAGCAGCTTAAGGAAACGGGATGGAGCTTTCTTT CASSLRKRDGAFF
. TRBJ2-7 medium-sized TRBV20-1 TGCAGTGCTAGCGAGTGGGAGGCGTTGGGGGAGCAGTACTTC CSASEWEALGEQYF
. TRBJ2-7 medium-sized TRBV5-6 TGTGCCAGCAGCTTACCAAACCGGGAACACGAGCAGTACTTC CASSLPNREHEQYF
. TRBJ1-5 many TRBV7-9 TGTGCCAGCAGCCTGGGACAATTTCAGCCCCAGCATTTT CASSLGQFQPQHF
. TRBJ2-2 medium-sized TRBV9 TGTGCCAGCAGCGTCGATCACCCCTCGGTGCTGTTTTTT CASSVDHPSVLFF
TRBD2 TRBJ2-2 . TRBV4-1 TGCGCCAGCAGCCAAGACGGGGGGGTAAACACCGGGGAGCTGTTTTTT CASSQDGGVNTGELFF
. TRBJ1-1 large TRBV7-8 TGTGCCAGCAGCTTAGAGTCTGGGGCCGACATGAACACTGAAGCTTTCTTT CASSLESGADMNTEAFF
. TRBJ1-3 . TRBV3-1 TGTGCCAGCAGCCAAGATTCGGGAAACACCATATATTTT CASSQDSGNTIYF
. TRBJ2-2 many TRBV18 TGTGCCAGCTCACCCACCCGGATACAAAACACCGGGGAGCTGTTTTTT CASSPTRIQNTGELFF
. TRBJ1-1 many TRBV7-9 TGTGCCAGCAGCTTAGGCGTTTACACTGAAGCTTTCTTT CASSLGVYTEAFF
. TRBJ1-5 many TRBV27 TGTGCCAGCAGTTTGGGGATTCAATCAAATAAGCCCCAGCATTTT CASSLGIQSNKPQHF
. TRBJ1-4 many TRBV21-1 TGTGCCAGCAGCAAAAGGGAGACCTTTTACTGGATCCGTAGGATTTTT CASSKRETFYWIRRIF
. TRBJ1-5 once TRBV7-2 TGTGCCAGCGGGGTACGAGGGAGGGATCAGCCCCAGCATTTT CASGVRGRDQPQHF
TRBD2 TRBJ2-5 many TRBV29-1 TGCAGCGCCTTAGCGGGGGGGCAAGAGACCCAGTACTTC CSALAGGQETQYF
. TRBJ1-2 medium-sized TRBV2 TGTGCCAGCAGGGGACTGGATAACTATGGCTACACCTTC CASRGLDNYGYTF
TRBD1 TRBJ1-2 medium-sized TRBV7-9 TGTGCCAGCAGCTTGTGGACAGGGATGGGTGACTATGGCTACACCTTC CASSLWTGMGDYGYTF
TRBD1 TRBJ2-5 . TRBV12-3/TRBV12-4 TGTGCCAGCAGTTCCGGACAGGGCCAAGAGACCCAGTACTTC CASSSGQGQETQYF
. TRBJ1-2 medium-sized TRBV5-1 TGCGCCAGCAGCACCTCGGCAGGGCTCAACTATGGCTACACCTTC CASSTSAGLNYGYTF
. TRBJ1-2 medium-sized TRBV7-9 TGTGCCAGCAGCTTACGACCCCAGAGTGGCTACACCTTC CASSLRPQSGYTF
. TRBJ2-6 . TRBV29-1 TGCAGCGTTTTTGTGGGGGGCTCTGGGGCCAACGTCCTGACTTTC CSVFVGGSGANVLTF
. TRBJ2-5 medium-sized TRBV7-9 TGTGCCAGCAGCTTTCCCCCTGGGGGGAGCAAGTGGCGAGAGACCCAGTACTTC CASSFPPGGSKWRETQYF
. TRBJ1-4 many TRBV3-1 TGTGCCAGCAGGTTTGCAGGCGCAACTAATGAAAAACTGTTTTTT CASRFAGATNEKLFF
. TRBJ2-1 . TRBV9 TGTGCCAGCAGCGCGGCGGGACCATCCTACAATGAGCAGTTCTTC CASSAAGPSYNEQFF
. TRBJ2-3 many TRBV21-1 TGTGCCAGCAGCAAATCATCAGGGGGCAGGACAGATACGCAGTATTTT CASSKSSGGRTDTQYF
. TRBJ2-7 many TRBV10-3 TGTGCCATCAGTGAGTCTGGGGGGACGGCCTACGAGCAGTACTTC CAISESGGTAYEQYF
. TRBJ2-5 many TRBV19 TGTGCCACTTCGGACTATCAAGAGACCCAGTACTTC CATSDYQETQYF